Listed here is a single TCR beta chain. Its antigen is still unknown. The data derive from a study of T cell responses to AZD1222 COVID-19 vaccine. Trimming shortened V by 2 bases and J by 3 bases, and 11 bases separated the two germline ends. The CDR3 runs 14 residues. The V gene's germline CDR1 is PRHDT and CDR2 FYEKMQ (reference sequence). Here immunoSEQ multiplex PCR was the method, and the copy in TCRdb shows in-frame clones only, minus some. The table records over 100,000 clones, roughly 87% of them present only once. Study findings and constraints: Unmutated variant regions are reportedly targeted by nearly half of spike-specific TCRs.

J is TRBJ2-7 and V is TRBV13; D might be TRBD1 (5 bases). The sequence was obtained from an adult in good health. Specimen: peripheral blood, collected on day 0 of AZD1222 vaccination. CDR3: CASSLRGSLYEQYF. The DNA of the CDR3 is TGTGCCAGCAGCTTAAGGGGTTCCCTCTACGAGCAGTACTTC.